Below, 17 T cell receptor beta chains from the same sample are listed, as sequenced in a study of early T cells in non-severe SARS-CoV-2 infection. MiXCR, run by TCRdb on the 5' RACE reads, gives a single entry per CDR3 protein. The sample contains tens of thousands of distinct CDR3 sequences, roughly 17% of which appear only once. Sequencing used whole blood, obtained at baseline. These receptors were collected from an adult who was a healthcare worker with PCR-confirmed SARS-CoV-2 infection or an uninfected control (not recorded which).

CDR3 sequence (DNA): TGTGCCAGCAGTTTAACCGGGACAGTGAACACTGAAGCTTTCTTT. Its translation: CASSLTGTVNTEAFF. The V and J genes are TRBV28 and TRBJ1-1, with 7 bases lining up with TRBD1. The CDR3 covers 15 residues. Trimming at V came to 2 bases and at J to 0 bases, leaving 3 bases not matched to a gene. Per germline, CDR1 MDHEN and CDR2 SYDVKM.

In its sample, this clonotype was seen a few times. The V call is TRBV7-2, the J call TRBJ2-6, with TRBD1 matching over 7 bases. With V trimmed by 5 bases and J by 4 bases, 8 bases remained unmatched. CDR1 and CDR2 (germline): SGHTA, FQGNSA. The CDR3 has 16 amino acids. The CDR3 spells CASSPFPGQGANVLTF. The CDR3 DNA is TGTGCCAGCAGCCCATTTCCGGGACAGGGGGCCAACGTCCTGACTTTC.

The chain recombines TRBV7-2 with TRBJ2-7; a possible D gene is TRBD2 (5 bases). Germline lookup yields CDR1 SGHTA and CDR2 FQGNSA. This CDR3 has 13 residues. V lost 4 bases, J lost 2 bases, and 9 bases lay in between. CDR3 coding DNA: TGTGCCAGCAGCTCTGCCGGGACCTACGAGCAGTACTTC. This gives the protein CASSSAGTYEQYF.

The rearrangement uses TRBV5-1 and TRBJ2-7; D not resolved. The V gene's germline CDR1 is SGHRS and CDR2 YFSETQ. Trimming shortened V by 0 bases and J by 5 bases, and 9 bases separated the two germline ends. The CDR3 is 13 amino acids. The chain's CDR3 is CASSLARGNEQYF. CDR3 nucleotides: TGCGCCAGCAGCTTGGCCCGAGGAAACGAGCAGTACTTC.

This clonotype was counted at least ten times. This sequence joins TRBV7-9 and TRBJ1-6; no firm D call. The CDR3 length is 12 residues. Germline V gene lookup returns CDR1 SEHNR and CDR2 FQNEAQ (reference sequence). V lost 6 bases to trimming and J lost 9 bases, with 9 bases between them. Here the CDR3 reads CASRRGSSPLHF. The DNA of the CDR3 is TGTGCCAGCAGGCGCGGGAGTTCACCCCTCCACTTT.

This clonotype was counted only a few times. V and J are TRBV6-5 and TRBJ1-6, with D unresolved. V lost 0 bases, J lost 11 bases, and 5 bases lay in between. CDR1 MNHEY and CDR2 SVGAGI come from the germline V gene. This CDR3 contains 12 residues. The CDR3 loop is CASSYSRAPLHF. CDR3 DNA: TGTGCCAGCAGTTACTCCCGGGCACCCCTCCACTTT.

The CDR3 protein is CASSLIGTPNYGYTF. CDR3 DNA sequence: TGTGCCAGCAGCCTAATCGGGACGCCGAACTATGGCTACACCTTC. The chain employs TRBV7-2 and TRBJ1-2; possibly TRBD1 for D (5 bases). Trimming shortened V by 5 bases and J by 2 bases, and 15 bases separated the two germline ends. Germline V gene data show CDR1 as SGHTA and CDR2 as FQGNSA. The CDR3 extends over 15 amino acids.

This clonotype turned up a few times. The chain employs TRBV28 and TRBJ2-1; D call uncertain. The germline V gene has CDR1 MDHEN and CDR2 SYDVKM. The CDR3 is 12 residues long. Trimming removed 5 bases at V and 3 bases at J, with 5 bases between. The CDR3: CASSPNYNEQFF. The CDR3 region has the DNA TGTGCCAGCAGTCCCAACTACAATGAGCAGTTCTTC.

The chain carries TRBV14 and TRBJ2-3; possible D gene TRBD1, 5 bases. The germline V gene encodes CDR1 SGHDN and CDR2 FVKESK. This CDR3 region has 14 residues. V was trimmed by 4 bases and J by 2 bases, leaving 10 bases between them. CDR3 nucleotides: TGTGCCAGCAGCCGCGACAGATTCACAGATACGCAGTATTTT. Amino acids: CASSRDRFTDTQYF.

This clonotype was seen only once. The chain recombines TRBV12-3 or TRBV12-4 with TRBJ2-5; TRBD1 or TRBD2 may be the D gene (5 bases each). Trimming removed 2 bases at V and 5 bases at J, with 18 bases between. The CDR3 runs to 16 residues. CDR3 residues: CASSLSGTGTRETQYF. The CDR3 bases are TGTGCCAGCAGTTTATCGGGGACCGGGACCAGGGAGACCCAGTACTTC.

The CDR3 spells CASSPPDTYEQYF. The CDR3 coding sequence is TGTGCCAGCAGCCCCCCGGACACTTACGAGCAGTACTTC. The V call is TRBV16, the J call TRBJ2-7, with TRBD1 as a possible D gene (5 bases). The CDR3 is 13 amino acids. Trimming shortened V by 4 bases and J by 4 bases, and 11 bases separated the two germline ends. Germline CDR1 KGHSY, CDR2 FQNENV.

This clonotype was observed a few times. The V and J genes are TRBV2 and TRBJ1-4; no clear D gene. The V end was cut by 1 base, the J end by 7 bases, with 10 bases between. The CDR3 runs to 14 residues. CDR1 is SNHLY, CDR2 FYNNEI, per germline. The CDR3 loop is CASSEGRTREKLFF. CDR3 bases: TGTGCCAGCAGTGAAGGTCGGACGCGTGAAAAACTGTTTTTT.

CDR3 loop: CASSLNAQGRNTEAFF. The CDR3 bases are TGCGCCAGCAGCTTAAATGCTCAGGGGAGGAACACTGAAGCTTTCTTT. The chain joins TRBV5-1 to TRBJ1-1, with D perhaps TRBD1 (6 bases). Trimming removed 2 bases from V and 1 base from J, with 15 bases in between. This CDR3 is 16 amino acids long. CDR1 and CDR2 from the germline V gene are SGHRS and YFSETQ. The whole variable domain, filled in from reference TRBV5-1 and TRBJ1-1, reads KAGVTQTPRYLIKTRGQQVTLSCSPISGHRSVSWYQQTPGQGLQFLFEYFSETQRNKGNFPGRFSGRQFSNSRSEMNVSTLELGDSALYLCASSLNAQGRNTEAFFGQGTRLTVV.

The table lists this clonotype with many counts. The CDR3 spells CASSQDRAPSYEQYF. CDR3 in DNA: TGCGCCAGCAGCCAAGATCGGGCTCCGTCCTACGAGCAGTACTTC. The rearrangement joins TRBV4-3 to TRBJ2-7; unclear D gene. V was clipped by 0 bases and J by 1 base, with 10 bases between them. CDR3 length equals 15 residues. Germline CDR1 is LGHNA and CDR2 is YSLEER.

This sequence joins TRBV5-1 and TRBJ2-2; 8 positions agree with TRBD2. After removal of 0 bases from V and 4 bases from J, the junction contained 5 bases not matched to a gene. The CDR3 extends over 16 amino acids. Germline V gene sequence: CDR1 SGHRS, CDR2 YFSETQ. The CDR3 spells CASSLDPGGSTGELFF. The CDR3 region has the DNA TGCGCCAGCAGCTTGGACCCGGGAGGGTCCACCGGGGAGCTGTTTTTT.

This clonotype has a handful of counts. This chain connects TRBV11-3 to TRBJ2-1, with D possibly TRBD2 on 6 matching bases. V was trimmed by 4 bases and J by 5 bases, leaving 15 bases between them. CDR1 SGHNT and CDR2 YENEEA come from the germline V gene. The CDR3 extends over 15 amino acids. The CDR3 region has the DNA TGTGCCAGCAGCTCGGGCGGGGTAGCGGACAATGAGCAGTTCTTC. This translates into CASSSGGVADNEQFF.

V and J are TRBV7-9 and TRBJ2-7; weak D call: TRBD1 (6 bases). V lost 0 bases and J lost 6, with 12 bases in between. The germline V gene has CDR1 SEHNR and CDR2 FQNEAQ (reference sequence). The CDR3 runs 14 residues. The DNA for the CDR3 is TGTGCCAGCAGCTTAGCAACAGGGTTTACCGAGCAGTACTTC. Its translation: CASSLATGFTEQYF. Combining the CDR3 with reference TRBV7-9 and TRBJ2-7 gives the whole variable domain DTGVSQNPRHKITKRGQNVTFRCDPISEHNRLYWYRQTLGQGPEFLTYFQNEAQLEKSRLLSDRFSAERPKGSFSTLEIQRTEQGDSAMYLCASSLATGFTEQYFGPGTRLTVT.